This record covers a single TCR beta chain. The antigen is not known. Generated by immunoSEQ multiplex PCR, the TCRdb table keeps only in-frame clones and is missing some. Among about 130,000 clones listed, 80% to 90% were seen once. The CDR3 loop spans 17 amino acids. Trimming removed 3 bases from V and 4 bases from J, with 22 bases in between. Germline-derived CDR1 and CDR2 are SGHTA and FQGNSA. The data were obtained in a study of T cell responses to AZD1222 COVID-19 vaccine. The study's findings and limits: Spike as a whole was targeted by vaccine-associated CD4 TCRs, dominant at 160-218 and 743-854.

The analysis combined second doses at about 4 or about 12 weeks. The clonotype comes from an adult who received the AZD1222 COVID-19 vaccine. The sequences come from peripheral blood, collected 28 days after the second AZD1222 dose. The genes are TRBV7-2 and TRBJ2-7, with D possibly being TRBD1 (6 bases). The CDR3 spells CASSLGLRQALRYEQYF. The CDR3 DNA is TGTGCCAGCAGCTTGGGTCTTCGACAGGCTTTGCGGTACGAGCAGTACTTC.